Presented here are 10 T cell receptor beta chains from one specimen sequenced in a study of T cell clonality in common variable immunodeficiency. What these receptors recognize is not known. TCRdb's copy holds only in-frame clones and misses some; the assay was immunoSEQ multiplex PCR. Singletons are absent from the sample, which has about 23,000 clones. Overall study findings and caveats: Reportedly, TCR beta sequences from common variable immunodeficiency showed fewer deletions and N-nucleotide insertions.

The sequencing sample was made of peripheral blood mononuclear cells. The receptors shown here come from a human donor with common variable immunodeficiency.

For this clone: With the read ending 3 residues before the CDR3 end, the germline J gene is used to fill in that end. This chain joins TRBV13 and TRBJ2-7; 7 bases agree with TRBD2. V lost 1 base to trimming and J lost 6 bases; unmatched junction nucleotides: 0. The CDR3 is made up of 12 amino acids. Germline loops: CDR1 PRHDT, CDR2 FYEKMQ (reference sequence). The part of the CDR3 DNA that was read is TGTGCCAGCAGCTTAGAGCGGGGCGAG. Translation: CASSLERGE. The complete CDR3 sequence is CASSLERGEQYF.

The table lists this clone with a few counts. The read ends 3 residues before the CDR3 terminus; that terminus is restored from the germline J gene. The V gene is TRBV10-3, the J gene TRBJ2-7; D is undetermined. Per germline, CDR1 ENHRY and CDR2 SYGVKD. V was cut by 7 bases and J by 3 bases, with 13 bases left in between. The CDR3 is 13 residues long. CDR3 sequence: CAIKETKGYEQYF. The CDR3 bases that were read are TGTGCCATCAAGGAAACCAAGGGCTACGAG.

This clone turned up a few times. Read coverage stops 3 residues before the CDR3 terminus; the germline J gene supplies the remainder. The chain joins TRBV19 to TRBJ1-4; no definite D call. The CDR3 extends over 14 amino acids. Germline loops: CDR1 LNHDA, CDR2 SQIVND (reference sequence). The ends were cut back, 8 bases at V and 1 base at J, with 11 bases in the middle. CDR3 DNA, as far as it was read: TGTGCCAGTCGCAGGAGACAAACTAATGAAAAA. The encoded protein is CASRRRQTNEK. The full CDR3 reads CASRRRQTNEKLFF.

As concerns this clone: Sequencing ends 3 residues short of the CDR3 end; the germline J gene provides the rest. The V call is TRBV5-1, the J call TRBJ2-7; 7 bases line up with TRBD1. The trim removed 4 bases at V and 3 bases at J, leaving 7 bases unmatched. The germline CDR1 and CDR2 sequences are SGHRS and YFSETQ. CDR3 length: 14 residues. CDR3 DNA, as far as it was read: TGCGCCAGCAGCCCGACGACAGGGAGCTACGAG. Protein product: CASSPTTGSYE. The entire CDR3 sequence reads CASSPTTGSYEQYF.

As regards this clone: The read is 3 residues too short to cover the CDR3 end, so that end is filled in from the germline J gene. The chain links TRBV6-1 to TRBJ2-2; TRBD1 is a possible D gene (6 bases). CDR1 and CDR2 (germline): MNHNS, SASEGT. This CDR3 comprises 16 residues. V was shortened by 4 bases and J by 1 base, with 13 bases between the two germline ends. CDR3 DNA, as far as it was read: TGTGCCAGCAGTGGATTACCGGGACAGAACACCGGGGAG. Protein: CASSGLPGQNTGE. The whole CDR3 protein reads CASSGLPGQNTGELFF.

This clone was observed many times. The observed sequence ends 3 residues before the CDR3 terminus, with the missing tail filled in from the germline J gene. The chain is built from TRBV9 and TRBJ2-5, with a weak D call TRBD1 (6 bases). Per the germline V gene, CDR1 is SGDLS and CDR2 is YYNGEE. This CDR3 region has 15 residues. The V and J ends lost 0 bases and 5 bases respectively, with 14 bases between them. The sequenced CDR3 bases are TGTGCCAGCAGCGTAGCGGCAGGGGTTTGGGAGACC. Residues: CASSVAAGVWET. The CDR3 reads in full as CASSVAAGVWETQYF.

Worth noting for this clone: The missing CDR3 end, 3 residues past where the read stops, is filled in from the germline J gene. The chain employs TRBV2 and TRBJ1-5, with D possibly matching TRBD1 (5 bases). Germline CDR1 SNHLY, CDR2 FYNNEI. The CDR3 runs to 15 residues. V was cut by 2 bases and J by 3 bases, with 11 bases left in between. The CDR3 region is CASSEQQVLNQPQHF. The covered CDR3 bases are TGTGCCAGCAGTGAACAACAGGTTCTCAATCAGCCC.

A remark on this clone: The observed sequence ends 3 residues before the CDR3 terminus, with the missing tail filled in from the germline J gene. The chain combines TRBV19 with TRBJ1-1; 7 nucleotides agree with TRBD1. The CDR3 extends over 13 amino acids. The germline CDR1 and CDR2 sequences are LNHDA and SQIVND (reference sequence). Unmatched junction bases numbered 6, after V lost 4 bases and J lost 7 bases. The CDR3 is CASSSRQGGEAFF. The CDR3 DNA, read in part, is TGTGCCAGTAGTAGCAGACAGGGCGGTGAA.

Concerning this clone itself: The CDR3 goes on 3 residues after the read ends, and that part is filled in from the germline J gene. This chain links TRBV19 with TRBJ1-4, with 9 bases that match TRBD1. This CDR3 has 16 residues. The V gene end was trimmed by 6 bases and the J gene end by 8 bases; junction bases not matched to a gene: 13. Germline V gene sequence: CDR1 LNHDA, CDR2 SQIVND (reference sequence). This CDR3 is CASRRGPGQGNEKLFF. The sequenced part of the CDR3 DNA is TGTGCCAGTAGAAGGGGGCCGGGACAGGGTAACGAAAAA.

This clone was seen a handful of times. The CDR3 extends 3 residues past the end of the read, so its final part is completed from the germline J gene. V and J are TRBV7-3 and TRBJ2-2; TRBD1 agrees at 11 bases. This CDR3 spans 16 amino acids. Germline CDR1 reads SGHTA; CDR2 reads FQGTGA. The V gene end was trimmed by 5 bases and the J gene end by 5 bases; junction bases not matched to a gene: 7. CDR3 residues: CASSPGQGAATGELFF. CDR3 DNA, as far as it was read: TGTGCCAGCAGCCCAGGACAGGGGGCAGCGACCGGGGAG.